Below are 21 T cell receptor beta chains sequenced from a single sample in a study of shared clonotypes between healthy human individuals (TCRdb year 2020). The library was prepared using the immunoSEQ multiplex PCR assay. The table was pulled from immuneACCESS by TCRdb, which kept in-frame rearrangements only. Such tables lose some clones; where checked, under half of the loss comes from unresolved V genes, and the rest has no known cause. The sample table lists some 2,500,000 clones, just under 95% of them with a count of one. The ten largest clones take up 0.37% of the sample. Sequencing used naive CD4+ T cells from PBMCs. This specimen's cell subset or site label, per the study, means: CD45RA+ positively selected. These receptors all come from a man younger than 30 in good health. Some clones in this sample may be carry-over from other donors' samples.

CDR3 coding DNA: TGTGCCAGCACCCGGACACCCGAACGAGGCACTGAAGCTTTCTTT. Amino acid sequence: CASTRTPERGTEAFF. The V gene is TRBV5-6, the J gene TRBJ1-1, with D possibly TRBD1 on 5 matching bases. The CDR3 runs 15 residues. Trimming pared 6 bases from V and 4 bases from J, leaving 19 bases between. Germline CDR1 reads SGHDT; CDR2 reads YYEEEE. The full variable domain, with the rest looked up from reference TRBV5-6 and TRBJ1-1, is DAGVTQSPTHLIKTRGQQVTLRCSPKSGHDTVSWYQQALGQGPQFIFQYYEEEERQRGNFPDRFSGHQFPNYSSELNVNALLLGDSALYLCASTRTPERGTEAFFGQGTRLTVV.

Written as DNA, the CDR3 is TGTGCCAGCAGTTACTCGGCAGGGGTAAACAATGAGCAGTTCTTC. It specifies CASSYSAGVNNEQFF. J is TRBJ2-1 and V is TRBV6-5, with D possibly matching TRBD1 (6 bases). CDR1 and CDR2 from the germline V gene are MNHEY and SVGAGI. V shed 0 bases and J shed 5 bases, with 11 bases lying between them. The CDR3 extends over 15 amino acids.

This chain joins TRBV6-6 and TRBJ2-7, with D possibly TRBD1 on 6 matching bases. Germline loops: CDR1 MNHNY, CDR2 SVGAGI (reference sequence). V lost 6 bases and J 2 bases, leaving 17 bases between the germline ends. This CDR3 is built from 15 residues. In DNA, the CDR3 is TGTGCCAGCAGCAAACAGGGCTTCGGTACCTACGAGCAGTACTTC. Protein product: CASSKQGFGTYEQYF.

The chain links TRBV21-1 to TRBJ2-1; the table's D call of TRBD2 was not tested on the DNA. TRBV21-1 is given as a pseudogene. The CDR3 is 19 amino acids. The CDR3 region has the DNA TGTGCCAGCAGCAAAGGGGGGACTAGCGGGAGGGCCAGATTCAATGAGCAGTTCTTC. This translates into CASSKGGTSGRARFNEQFF.

This clone appeared once. The chain is built from TRBV7-2 and TRBJ2-7; D is possibly TRBD1 (5 bases). The V and J ends lost 5 bases and 6 bases respectively, with 14 bases between them. This CDR3 has 13 residues. Germline V gives CDR1 SGHTA, CDR2 FQGNSA. The CDR3 DNA follows: TGTGCCAGCAGCCTCCGTGGGGCATCCGAGCAGTACTTC. Translating it yields CASSLRGASEQYF. Based on the CDR3 plus reference TRBV7-2 and TRBJ2-7, the full variable domain is GAGVSQSPSNKVTEKGKDVELRCDPISGHTALYWYRQSLGQGLEFLIYFQGNSAPDKSGLPSDRFSAERTGGSVSTLTIQRTQQEDSAVYLCASSLRGASEQYFGPGTRLTVT.

The V gene is TRBV10-1, the J gene TRBJ2-2, with D possibly matching TRBD1 (7 bases). Trimming cost V 5 bases and J 1 base, with 14 bases left between them. Germline lookup yields CDR1 WNHNN and CDR2 SYGVQD (reference sequence). The CDR3 is made up of 16 amino acids. This chain's CDR3 is CASSPIRGVNTGELFF. The CDR3 DNA reads as TGCGCCAGCAGTCCCATCAGGGGGGTGAACACCGGGGAGCTGTTTTTT.

The count of this clone is one. The CDR3 protein is CASSVLTVYEQYF. DNA of the CDR3: TGTGCCAGCAGCGTTCTGACGGTCTACGAGCAGTACTTC. V usage is TRBV28 and J usage is TRBJ2-7; D ambiguous. Germline CDR1 is MDHEN and CDR2 is SYDVKM. The CDR3 has 13 amino acids. The ends were cut back, 6 bases at V and 3 bases at J, with 12 bases in the middle.

The rearrangement joins TRBV28 to TRBJ2-5, with D possibly called TRBD1 or TRBD2 (6 bases each). The CDR3 loop spans 15 amino acids. Trimming stripped 8 bases from V and 5 bases from J, with 21 bases between. Germline assignment: CDR1 MDHEN and CDR2 SYDVKM. The CDR3 region is CASQPRGLVRETQYF. The DNA for the CDR3 is TGTGCCAGCCAACCCCGGGGGCTAGTACGGGAGACCCAGTACTTC.

The chain joins TRBV5-1 to TRBJ1-3, with 10 bases that match TRBD1. V trimming: 8 bases; J trimming: 1 base; junction bases outside the gene matches: 3. The germline CDR1 and CDR2 sequences are SGHRS and YFSETQ. The CDR3 loop spans 14 amino acids. DNA of the CDR3: TGCGCCAGTAGACAGGGGGCATCTGGAAACACCATATATTTT. It translates to CASRQGASGNTIYF.

This chain uses TRBV10-3 with TRBJ2-1, with 7 bases matching TRBD2. The CDR3 runs 15 residues. V trimming: 0 bases; J trimming: 8 bases; junction bases outside the gene matches: 7. CDR1 and CDR2 from the germline V gene are ENHRY and SYGVKD. CDR3 DNA: TGTGCCATCAGTGAGTCGGGGCTAGCGGTCTATGAGCAGTTCTTC. It codes for CAISESGLAVYEQFF.

For this clone: The same CDR3 can be traced to other DNA sequences in this sample. The chain links TRBV9 to TRBJ2-3; D gene uncertain. The CDR3 is 12 amino acids. The V gene lost 3 bases and the J gene lost 0 bases, with 2 bases spanning the gap. Germline V lookup: CDR1 SGDLS, CDR2 YYNGEE. CDR3 DNA: TGTGCCAGCAGCGGTAGCACAGATACGCAGTATTTT. The encoded protein is CASSGSTDTQYF. The entire variable domain, with the rest obtained from reference TRBV9 and TRBJ2-3, is as follows: DSGVTQTPKHLITATGQRVTLRCSPRSGDLSVYWYQQSLDQGLQFLIQYYNGEERAKGNILERFSAQQFPDLHSELNLSSLELGDSALYFCASSGSTDTQYFGPGTRLTVL.

About this clone: Other DNA sequences of this sample code for an identical CDR3. The rearrangement links TRBV5-1 to TRBJ2-1; tentatively, D is TRBD2 (5 bases). The germline gives CDR1 SGHRS, CDR2 YFSETQ. The CDR3 has 16 amino acids. V was trimmed by 0 bases and J by 0 bases, leaving 10 bases between them. CDR3 in DNA: TGCGCCAGCAGCTTGGCCGGACGGGGCTCCTACAATGAGCAGTTCTTC. As protein: CASSLAGRGSYNEQFF.

This clone was seen only a few times. This sequence joins TRBV2 and TRBJ2-5; weak D call: TRBD1 (6 bases). The CDR3 is 14 amino acids. Germline-derived CDR1 and CDR2 are SNHLY and FYNNEI. The V end was cut by 0 bases, the J end by 6 bases, with 11 bases between. CDR3 amino acids: CASSEAGGWKTQYF. The DNA of the CDR3 is TGTGCCAGCAGTGAAGCAGGGGGTTGGAAGACCCAGTACTTC.

The chain recombines TRBV4-3 with TRBJ2-5; 9 bases match TRBD1. Germline-derived CDR1 and CDR2 are LGHNA and YSLEER. There are 15 residues in the CDR3. The V and J ends lost 2 bases and 5 bases, in that order; junction bases with no gene match: 6. The CDR3 bases are TGCGCCAGCAGCCAACAAGCCGGGACAGGGGAGACCCAGTACTTC. Amino acids: CASSQQAGTGETQYF.

The chain employs TRBV28 and TRBJ2-1; 16 bases fit TRBD2. This CDR3 comprises 18 residues. CDR1 and CDR2 (germline): MDHEN, SYDVKM. The V segment lost 6 bases and the J segment 6 bases; nucleotides outside the gene matches: 11. The CDR3 nucleotides read TGTGCCAGCAGCGCTGTACCGGGACTAGCGGGAGGGCCCAATGAGCAGTTCTTC. Residues: CASSAVPGLAGGPNEQFF.

Note on this clone: Other DNA sequences of this sample code for an identical CDR3. V and J are TRBV5-1 and TRBJ1-1; 11 bases match TRBD1. The V gene end was trimmed by 3 bases and the J gene end by 5 bases; junction bases not matched to a gene: 3. This CDR3 spans 14 amino acids. Per germline, CDR1 SGHRS and CDR2 YFSETQ. CDR3 DNA sequence: TGCGCCAGCAGCTCGGGACAGGGGGTTACTGAAGCTTTCTTT. Translating it yields CASSSGQGVTEAFF.

V and J are TRBV9 and TRBJ1-5, with 7 bases aligning to TRBD1. The CDR3 is 15 amino acids. Germline V gene data show CDR1 as SGDLS and CDR2 as YYNGEE. The V gene end was trimmed by 4 bases and the J gene end by 3 bases; junction bases not matched to a gene: 7. The CDR3 spells CASSPSTGNNQPQHF. In DNA form, the CDR3 reads TGTGCCAGCAGCCCCTCGACAGGGAACAATCAGCCCCAGCATTTT. Complete variable domain (other parts from reference TRBV9 and TRBJ1-5): DSGVTQTPKHLITATGQRVTLRCSPRSGDLSVYWYQQSLDQGLQFLIQYYNGEERAKGNILERFSAQQFPDLHSELNLSSLELGDSALYFCASSPSTGNNQPQHFGDGTRLSIL.

The V gene is TRBV7-2, the J gene TRBJ2-4; 7 bases agree with TRBD2. V lost 1 base, J lost 7 bases, and 7 bases stayed unmatched. CDR3 length equals 15 residues. Germline V gene sequence: CDR1 SGHTA, CDR2 FQGNSA. The CDR3 here is CASSLVGRGGNIQYF. For the CDR3, the DNA is TGTGCCAGCAGCTTAGTGGGGCGGGGAGGGAACATTCAGTACTTC.

The rearrangement uses TRBV7-2 and TRBJ2-7; 13 bases are a match to TRBD2. Per germline, CDR1 SGHTA and CDR2 FQGNSA. The length of the CDR3 is 15 residues. V lost 6 bases, J lost 2 bases, and 4 bases stayed unmatched. The CDR3 coding sequence is TGTGCCAGCAGGTCCGGGACTAGCGGGACCTACGAGCAGTACTTC. This codes for CASRSGTSGTYEQYF.

The CDR3 loop is CASSRWAPNTGELFF. The CDR3 bases are TGTGCCAGCAGTCGATGGGCGCCGAACACCGGGGAGCTGTTTTTT. The chain recombines TRBV5-4 with TRBJ2-2; D gene unclear. Trimming stripped 5 bases from V and 0 bases from J, with 11 bases between. Germline V gene sequence: CDR1 SGHNT, CDR2 YYREEE (reference sequence). CDR3 length equals 15 residues.

The chain employs TRBV5-1 and TRBJ1-1; 9 nucleotides align to TRBD1. The CDR3 is made up of 15 amino acids. The V segment lost 4 bases and the J segment 2 bases; nucleotides outside the gene matches: 6. Germline V lookup: CDR1 SGHRS, CDR2 YFSETQ. CDR3 nucleotide sequence: TGCGCCAGCAGCGTACTGACAGGGGGTAACACTGAAGCTTTCTTT. Translating gives CASSVLTGGNTEAFF.